This is a list of T cell receptor beta chains from one sample in a study of tumor and adjacent non-tumor tissue in lung cancer. TCRdb ran MiXCR on the multiplex PCR reads and lists one entry per CDR3 protein. The sample holds some 93,000 distinct CDR3 sequences, approximately 70% seen once. The sample was lung tumor tissue. These receptors all stem from a man aged 55 to 70 with non-small cell lung cancer. Each CDR3 is given with its conserved first and last residue. The D gene is left open where the match is weak. Clone sizes are given selectively: once, few, many, or a class where the clone is expanded.

v_gene	abundance	j_gene	d_gene	len	CDR3nt	CDR3aa
TRBV6-2/TRBV6-3	many	TRBJ2-1	.	12	TGTGCCAGCAGTTCTACAGGGCGGGGGCAGTTCTTC	CASSSTGRGQFF
TRBV5-4	many	TRBJ1-2	.	13	TGTGCCAGCAGCTCCGGCAGGGACCTCGGCTACACCTTC	CASSSGRDLGYTF
TRBV20-1	.	TRBJ1-1	.	16	TGCAGTGCTACAGATTTTACAGGATGGTCGAACAATGAAGCTTTCTTT	CSATDFTGWSNNEAFF
TRBV29-1	.	TRBJ1-1	.	13	TGCATCGTTCCTTCGGTTGGAGGACACGTAACTTTCTTT	CIVPSVGGHVTFF
TRBV12-3/TRBV12-4	.	TRBJ2-7	TRBD2	15	TGTGCCAGCAGACGTAGCGGGACGGTTTTCTACGAGCAGTACTTC	CASRRSGTVFYEQYF
TRBV29-1	many	TRBJ1-3	.	13	TGCAGCGTTATTCTAGGGACTGGAAACACCATATATTTT	CSVILGTGNTIYF
TRBV20-1	.	TRBJ2-5	.	15	TGCAGTGCTAGAGAGTTGGGCCAGTACCAAGAGACCCAGTACTTC	CSARELGQYQETQYF
TRBV6-6	many	TRBJ2-5	.	14	TGTGCCAGCACCCTAGACAGGACCCAAGAGACCCAGTACTTC	CASTLDRTQETQYF
TRBV6-6	many	TRBJ2-5	.	15	TGTGCCAGCAGTTACTCCACGACACCGACTGAGACCCAGTACTTC	CASSYSTTPTETQYF
TRBV6-5	.	TRBJ1-2	.	14	TGTGCCATCAGTTACTCGGTACGGGGGGCGGGCTACACCTTC	CAISYSVRGAGYTF
TRBV28	many	TRBJ1-2	.	12	TGTGCCAGCAGTTTATTTAGAACAGACTACACCTTC	CASSLFRTDYTF
TRBV6-1	.	TRBJ1-5	.	13	TGTGCAAGCAGTGAGACATCTAATCAGCCCCAGCATTTT	CASSETSNQPQHF
TRBV29-1	.	TRBJ2-5	.	12	TGCAGCGTACAAGGACTCCCGGCTTATACCTACTTC	CSVQGLPAYTYF
TRBV11-2	.	TRBJ1-2	TRBD1	20	TGTGCCAGCAGCCCCCGCCCCCCTACAGGGGACCCGAAGTTCTATGATGGCTACACCTTC	CASSPRPPTGDPKFYDGYTF
TRBV11-1	medium-sized	TRBJ2-5	.	15	TGTGCCAGCAGCTCCCCGACAGGCTTAGGGGAGACCCAGTACTTC	CASSSPTGLGETQYF
TRBV11-1	.	TRBJ2-1	.	14	TGCGCCAGCGGACTAGGGGGCTCTTGGGATAAGCAGTTCTTC	CASGLGGSWDKQFF
TRBV6-1	.	TRBJ1-5	TRBD1	14	TGTTCCAGCAATGAACAGGGGGGGAATCAGCCCCAGCATTTT	CSSNEQGGNQPQHF
TRBV6-5	.	TRBJ1-5	.	16	TGTGCCGGCAATTACTCGGCGGGGGTCGGGAATCAGCCCCAGCATTTT	CAGNYSAGVGNQPQHF
TRBV20-1	.	TRBJ1-1	TRBD1	11	TGCAGTGCTGACAGGGACACTGAAGCTTTCTTT	CSADRDTEAFF
TRBV4-3	.	TRBJ1-5	.	16	TGCGCCACCAGCCAAGATACTAGCTGGAGCACAGATACGCAGCATTTT	CATSQDTSWSTDTQHF
TRBV10-3	.	TRBJ1-1	TRBD1	13	TGTGCCATCAGCGAGGACAGGGTCACTGGAGCTTTCTTT	CAISEDRVTGAFF
TRBV12-3/TRBV12-4	many	TRBJ2-5	TRBD1	13	TGTGCCAGCAGTCCGGGACAGCAAGAGACCCAGTACTTC	CASSPGQQETQYF
TRBV11-2	.	TRBJ2-7	.	14	TGTGCCAGCAGCGTACAGGTTGAGGCCTACGAGCAGTACTTC	CASSVQVEAYEQYF
TRBV12-3/TRBV12-4	.	TRBJ1-5	.	16	TGTGCCAGCAGTTTAGCCACGGGGGATAGCAATCAGCCCCAGCATTTT	CASSLATGDSNQPQHF
TRBV5-6	.	TRBJ2-6	.	15	TGTGCCAGCAGCTTGGGTACCTCTGGGGCCAAAGTCCTGTCTTTC	CASSLGTSGAKVLSF
TRBV6-1	.	TRBJ2-1	.	18	TGTGCCAGCAATTCAGGCCGGGCGACTAGGTCCCCCAACAATGAGCAGTCCTTC	CASNSGRATRSPNNEQSF
TRBV6-2/TRBV6-3	.	TRBJ2-7	.	12	TGTGCCAGCAGTTACTCCAACTACGGGCAGTACTTC	CASSYSNYGQYF
TRBV4-1	many	TRBJ1-5	.	13	TGCGCCAGCAGCCAAGCGGACGGTCAGCCCCAGCATTTT	CASSQADGQPQHF
TRBV6-1	.	TRBJ2-1	TRBD2	14	TGTGCCAGCAGTACTAGCGGGACTTACAATGAGCAGTTCTTC	CASSTSGTYNEQFF
TRBV24-1	few	TRBJ1-1	.	16	TGTGCCACCAGTGATTTGTTGTTGGAGGGTTGGACTGAAGCTTTCTTT	CATSDLLLEGWTEAFF
TRBV4-1	.	TRBJ1-1	.	14	TGCGCCAGCAGCCAAGTGTGGATGAACACTGGAGCTTTCTTT	CASSQVWMNTGAFF
TRBV5-4	many	TRBJ2-5	.	15	TGTGCCAGCAGCTTTAGCGCAGGGACCCAAGAGACCCAGTACTTC	CASSFSAGTQETQYF
TRBV2	many	TRBJ2-7	.	14	TGTGCCAGCAATCTGGGGACCTACTCCTACGAGCAGTACTTC	CASNLGTYSYEQYF
TRBV19	few	TRBJ2-1	.	13	TGTGCCAGTAGTATACGACCTTACAATGAGCAGTTCTTC	CASSIRPYNEQFF
TRBV7-9	.	TRBJ2-2	TRBD2	17	TGTGCCAGCTTCCGGACTAGCGGGGGGCCGAACACCGGGGAGCTGTTTTTT	CASFRTSGGPNTGELFF
TRBV29-1	once	TRBJ2-7	.	14	TGCAGCCTTGAAGGCCAGGGGGGGACCTACGAGCAGTACTTC	CSLEGQGGTYEQYF
TRBV6-6	.	TRBJ1-1	.	15	TGTGCCAGCAGTTCCACAGGATCCGCAAACACTGAAGCTTTCTTT	CASSSTGSANTEAFF
TRBV4-3	.	TRBJ1-1	.	15	TGCGCCAGCAGCCACTATCGCTCGGGGATCACTGAAGCTCTCTTT	CASSHYRSGITEALF
TRBV12-5	many	TRBJ2-1	TRBD1	14	TGTGCTAGTGTCCCGGACAGGGTCTACAATGAGCAGTTCTTC	CASVPDRVYNEQFF
TRBV2	few	TRBJ2-3	.	16	TGTGCCAGCAGTGAAGCGCTTCGAGAGGGCACAGATACGCAGTATTTT	CASSEALREGTDTQYF
TRBV7-2	few	TRBJ2-5	.	11	TGTGCCAGCAGCTACAAGGGGACCCAGTACTTC	CASSYKGTQYF
TRBV20-1	many	TRBJ2-5	.	13	TGCAGTTCAATAGGGGGAGGGGAAGAGACCCAGTACTTC	CSSIGGGEETQYF
TRBV12-3/TRBV12-4	many	TRBJ1-1	.	16	TGTGCCAGCAGTTTCCGACGGGGACGGAAGAACACTGAAGCTTTCTTT	CASSFRRGRKNTEAFF
TRBV5-4	many	TRBJ2-2	.	14	TGTGCCAGCAGCTTGAGGTTAGAGACCGGGGAGCTGTTTTTT	CASSLRLETGELFF
TRBV11-2	few	TRBJ2-1	.	15	TGTGCCAGCAGCCCGCAGGGGGGGATAAGGGATGAGCAGTTCTTC	CASSPQGGIRDEQFF
TRBV4-2	.	TRBJ1-5	.	17	TGTGCCAGCAACGAAGATCTCGGGAAGAGTAGCAATCAACCCCAGCATTTT	CASNEDLGKSSNQPQHF
TRBV5-1	.	TRBJ2-7	.	15	TGCGCCAGAGGCCCCGTGACAGCCGTTTCCTACGAGCAGTACTTC	CARGPVTAVSYEQYF
TRBV12-3/TRBV12-4	.	TRBJ1-5	.	15	TGTGCCAGCAGTTCCCGAACCAGGGCTGGACGGCCCCAGCATTTT	CASSSRTRAGRPQHF
TRBV5-1	.	TRBJ2-7	TRBD1	15	TGCGCCAGCAGCTGGCCGGGACAGGGTGGATACGGGCAGTACTTC	CASSWPGQGGYGQYF
TRBV29-1	.	TRBJ2-2	.	12	TGCAGCGCCTCCAGTGGTATCGGGGAGCTGTTTTTC	CSASSGIGELFF
TRBV12-3/TRBV12-4	.	TRBJ2-1	.	13	TGTGCCAGCTTGGCGGAGACGAGGGATCAGCAGATCTTC	CASLAETRDQQIF
TRBV20-1	many	TRBJ1-1	.	13	TGCAAAACAGGACGGGCCTTGGGCACTGAAGCTTTCTTT	CKTGRALGTEAFF
TRBV12-3/TRBV12-4	.	TRBJ2-7	.	13	TGTGCAAGCGGTACGGCGAACTCCTACGAGCAGTACTTC	CASGTANSYEQYF
TRBV6-5	many	TRBJ2-2	.	16	TGTGCCAGCAGTAAATCCGGGGCCGCGAACACCGGGGAGCTGTTTTTT	CASSKSGAANTGELFF
TRBV5-4	many	TRBJ2-7	TRBD2	15	TGTGCCAGCAGCTTGGCACGGGAGGGCCCCTACGAGCAGTACTTC	CASSLAREGPYEQYF